This T cell receptor (beta chain) is drawn from a study of Ad26.COV2.S vaccination and SARS-CoV-2 variants. Whole-study context: Donor was one of the participants in the Ad26.COV2.S arm of the COV1001 trial. Findings and caveats of the study: TCR breadth and depth analyses may have underestimated total T cell responses.

Repertoires were generated with immunoSEQ multiplex PCR, while TCRdb's copy carries only in-frame clones and drops some. The repertoire holds 300,000 to 350,000 clones, with almost 90% as singletons. Germline lookup yields CDR1 LNHDA and CDR2 SQIVND (reference sequence). CDR3 length: 17 residues. V lost 1 base and J lost 0, with 10 bases in between. The treatment is: roughly 19 received Ad26.COV2.S at low or high dose, single or two shots; 5 received placebo; per-sample allocation not given. Following the first vaccine or placebo injection, samples were taken on day 63. This Boston cohort included adults aged 18-55 years. An Ad26 vector was used to express Wuhan-strain SARS-CoV-2 spike as the vaccine. Of note for this clone: The antigen remains undetermined.

The material was peripheral blood, obtained in a trial of Ad26.COV2.S vaccine versus placebo. V gene TRBV19 combines with J gene TRBJ1-6; D not resolved. This TCR derives from a person aged 18-60 years who received the Ad26.COV2.S COVID-19 vaccine or a placebo. For the CDR3, the DNA is TGTGCCAGTAGTATAGTAGACGGGAGCTCCTATAATTCACCCCTCCACTTT. It translates to CASSIVDGSSYNSPLHF.